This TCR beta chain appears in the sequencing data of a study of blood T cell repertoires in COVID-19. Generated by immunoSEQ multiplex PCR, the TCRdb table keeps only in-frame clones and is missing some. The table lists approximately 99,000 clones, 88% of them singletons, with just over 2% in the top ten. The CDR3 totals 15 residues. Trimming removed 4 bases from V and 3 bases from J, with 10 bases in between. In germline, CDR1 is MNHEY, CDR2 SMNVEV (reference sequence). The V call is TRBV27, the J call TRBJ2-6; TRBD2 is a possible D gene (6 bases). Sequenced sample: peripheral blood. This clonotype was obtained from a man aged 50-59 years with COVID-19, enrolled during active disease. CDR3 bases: TGTGCCAGCAGTTCTTGGAGGGTTGGGGCCAACGTCCTGACTTTC. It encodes CASSSWRVGANVLTF.